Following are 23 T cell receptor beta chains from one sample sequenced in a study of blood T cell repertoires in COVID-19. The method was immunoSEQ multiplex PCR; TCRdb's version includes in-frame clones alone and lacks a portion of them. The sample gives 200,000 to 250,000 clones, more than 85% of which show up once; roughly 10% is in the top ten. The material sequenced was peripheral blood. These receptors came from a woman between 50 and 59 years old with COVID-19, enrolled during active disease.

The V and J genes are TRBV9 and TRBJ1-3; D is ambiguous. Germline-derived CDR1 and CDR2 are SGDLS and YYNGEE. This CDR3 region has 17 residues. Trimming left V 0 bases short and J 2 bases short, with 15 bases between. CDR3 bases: TGTGCCAGCAGCGTAGCTACCGGGAGGGCTGCTGGAAACACCATATATTTT. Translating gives CASSVATGRAAGNTIYF.

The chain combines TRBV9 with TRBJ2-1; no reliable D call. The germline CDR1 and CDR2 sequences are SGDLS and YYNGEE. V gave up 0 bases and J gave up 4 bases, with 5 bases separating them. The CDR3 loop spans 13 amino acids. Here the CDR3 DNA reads TGTGCCAGCAGCGTAGTCCCTTACAATGAGCAGTTCTTC. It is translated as CASSVVPYNEQFF.

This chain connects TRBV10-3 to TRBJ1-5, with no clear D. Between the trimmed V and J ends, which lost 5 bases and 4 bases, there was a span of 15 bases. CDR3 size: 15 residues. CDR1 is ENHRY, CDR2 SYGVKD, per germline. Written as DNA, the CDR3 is TGTGCCATCAGTCGGGAAGCAACCTCGAATCAGCCCCAGCATTTT. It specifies CAISREATSNQPQHF.

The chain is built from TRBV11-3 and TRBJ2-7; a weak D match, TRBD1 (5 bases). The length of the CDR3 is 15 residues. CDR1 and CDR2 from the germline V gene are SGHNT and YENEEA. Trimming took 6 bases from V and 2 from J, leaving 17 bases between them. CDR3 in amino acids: CASSNRGSPTYEQYF. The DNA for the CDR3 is TGTGCCAGCAGTAATAGGGGCAGTCCTACCTACGAGCAGTACTTC.

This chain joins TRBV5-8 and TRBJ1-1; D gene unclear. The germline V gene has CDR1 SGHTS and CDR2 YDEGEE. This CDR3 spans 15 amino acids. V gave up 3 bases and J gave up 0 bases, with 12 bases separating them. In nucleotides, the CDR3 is TGTGCCAGCAGCTCCGGGGAGGGTTTGAACACTGAAGCTTTCTTT. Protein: CASSSGEGLNTEAFF.

Here the CDR3 reads CASSSVESAEQYF. As DNA, the CDR3 is TGCGCCAGCAGCTCCGTTGAGAGTGCCGAGCAGTACTTC. J is TRBJ2-7 and V is TRBV4-1; D gene ambiguous. Germline V gene data show CDR1 as MGHRA and CDR2 as YSYEKL. CDR3 length: 13 residues. Trimming cost V 5 bases and J 6 bases, with 14 bases left between them.

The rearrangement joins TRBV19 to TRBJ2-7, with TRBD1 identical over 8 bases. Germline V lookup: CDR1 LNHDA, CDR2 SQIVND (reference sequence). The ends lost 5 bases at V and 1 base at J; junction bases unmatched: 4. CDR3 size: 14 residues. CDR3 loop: CASSPWDRSYEQYF. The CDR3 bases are TGTGCCAGTAGTCCCTGGGACAGGTCCTACGAGCAGTACTTC.

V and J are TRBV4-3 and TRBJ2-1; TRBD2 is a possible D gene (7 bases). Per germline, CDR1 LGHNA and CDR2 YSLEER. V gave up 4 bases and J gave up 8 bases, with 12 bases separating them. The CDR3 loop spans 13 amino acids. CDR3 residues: CASSLEGGDEQFF. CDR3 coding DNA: TGCGCCAGCAGCCTCGAGGGGGGGGATGAGCAGTTCTTC.

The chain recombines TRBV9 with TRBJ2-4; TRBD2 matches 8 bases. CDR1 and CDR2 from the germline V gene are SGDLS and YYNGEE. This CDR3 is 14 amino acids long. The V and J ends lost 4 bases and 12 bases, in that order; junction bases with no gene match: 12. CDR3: CASSPHTGGVDQYF. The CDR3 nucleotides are TGTGCCAGCAGCCCACACACGGGAGGGGTGGATCAGTACTTC.

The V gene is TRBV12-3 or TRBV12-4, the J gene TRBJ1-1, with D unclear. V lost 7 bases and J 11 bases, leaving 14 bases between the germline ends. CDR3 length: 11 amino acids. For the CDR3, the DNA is TGTGCCAGCACCTGGCGGAGGACGGCTTTCTTT. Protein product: CASTWRRTAFF.

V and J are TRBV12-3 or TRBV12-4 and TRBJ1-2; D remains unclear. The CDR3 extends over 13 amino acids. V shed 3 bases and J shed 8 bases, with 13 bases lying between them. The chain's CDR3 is CASSFRRGYGYTF. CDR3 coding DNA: TGTGCCAGCAGTTTTAGAAGAGGTTACGGCTACACCTTC.

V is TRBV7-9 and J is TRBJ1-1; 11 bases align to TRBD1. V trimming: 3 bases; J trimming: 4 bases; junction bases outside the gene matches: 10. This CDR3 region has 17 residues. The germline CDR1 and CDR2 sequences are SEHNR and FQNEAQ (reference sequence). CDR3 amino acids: CASSLSPGQGVSTEAFF. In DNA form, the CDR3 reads TGTGCCAGCAGCTTGTCCCCGGGACAGGGGGTGAGCACTGAAGCTTTCTTT.

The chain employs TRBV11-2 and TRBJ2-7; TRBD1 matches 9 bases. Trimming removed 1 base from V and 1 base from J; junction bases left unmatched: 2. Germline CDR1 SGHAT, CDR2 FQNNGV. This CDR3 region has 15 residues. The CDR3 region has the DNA TGTGCCAGCAGCTTAGGGACAGGGGCTTCCTACGAGCAGTACTTC. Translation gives CASSLGTGASYEQYF.

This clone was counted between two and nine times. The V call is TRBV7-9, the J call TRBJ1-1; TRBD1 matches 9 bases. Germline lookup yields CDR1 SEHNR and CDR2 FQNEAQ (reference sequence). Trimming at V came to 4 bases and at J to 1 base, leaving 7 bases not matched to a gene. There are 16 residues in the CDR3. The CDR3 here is CASSSPDRGQNTEAFF. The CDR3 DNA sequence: TGTGCCAGCAGCTCCCCGGACAGGGGCCAGAACACTGAAGCTTTCTTT. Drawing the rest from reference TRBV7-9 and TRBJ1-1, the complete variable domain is DTGVSQNPRHKITKRGQNVTFRCDPISEHNRLYWYRQTLGQGPEFLTYFQNEAQLEKSRLLSDRFSAERPKGSFSTLEIQRTEQGDSAMYLCASSSPDRGQNTEAFFGQGTRLTVV.

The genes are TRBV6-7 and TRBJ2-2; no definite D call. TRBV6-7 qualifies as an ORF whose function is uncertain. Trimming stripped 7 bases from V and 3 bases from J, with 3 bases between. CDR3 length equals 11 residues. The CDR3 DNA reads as TGTGCCAGCATAGACACCGGGGAGCTGTTTTTT. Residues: CASIDTGELFF.

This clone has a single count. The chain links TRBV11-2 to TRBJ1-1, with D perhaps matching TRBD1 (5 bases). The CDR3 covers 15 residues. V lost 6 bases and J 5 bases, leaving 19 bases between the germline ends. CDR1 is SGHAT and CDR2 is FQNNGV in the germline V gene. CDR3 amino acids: CASSTLNRSGTEAFF. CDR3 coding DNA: TGTGCCAGCAGTACCCTAAACAGGTCAGGAACTGAAGCTTTCTTT.

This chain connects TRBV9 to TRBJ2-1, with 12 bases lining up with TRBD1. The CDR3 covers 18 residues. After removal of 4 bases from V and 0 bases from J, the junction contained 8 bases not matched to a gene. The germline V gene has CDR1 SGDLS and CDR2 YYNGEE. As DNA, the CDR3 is TGTGCCAGCAGCTTAACCGGGACAGGGGGCCTCTCCTACAATGAGCAGTTCTTC. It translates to CASSLTGTGGLSYNEQFF.

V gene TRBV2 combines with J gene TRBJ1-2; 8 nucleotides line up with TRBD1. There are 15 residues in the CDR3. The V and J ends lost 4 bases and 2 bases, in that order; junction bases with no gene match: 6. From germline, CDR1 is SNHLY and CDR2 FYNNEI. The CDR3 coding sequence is TGTGCCAGCAGTGGTCCCGGGACAGGAAACTATGGCTACACCTTC. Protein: CASSGPGTGNYGYTF.

CDR3 in DNA: TGTGCCAGCAGCTTGGGGACTAGCGGGGGCCCCTTGGGAGATACGCAGTATTTT. It translates to CASSLGTSGGPLGDTQYF. V is TRBV5-5 and J is TRBJ2-3, with 13 bases identical to TRBD2. The V segment lost 0 bases and the J segment 5 bases; nucleotides outside the gene matches: 9. There are 18 residues in the CDR3. From germline, CDR1 is SGHKS and CDR2 YYEKEE (reference sequence).

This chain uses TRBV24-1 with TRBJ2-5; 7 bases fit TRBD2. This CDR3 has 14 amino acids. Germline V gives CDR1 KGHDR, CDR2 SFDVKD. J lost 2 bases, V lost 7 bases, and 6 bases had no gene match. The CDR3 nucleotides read TGTGCCACCAGCGGCCGGCGGGAGCAAGAGACCCAGTACTTC. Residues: CATSGRREQETQYF.

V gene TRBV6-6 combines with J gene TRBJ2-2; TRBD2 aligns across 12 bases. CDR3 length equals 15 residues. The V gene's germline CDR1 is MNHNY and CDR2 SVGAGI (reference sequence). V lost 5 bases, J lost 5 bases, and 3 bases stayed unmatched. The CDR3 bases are TGTGCCAGCAGTGGAGGACTAGCGGGGACCGGGGAGCTGTTTTTT. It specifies CASSGGLAGTGELFF.

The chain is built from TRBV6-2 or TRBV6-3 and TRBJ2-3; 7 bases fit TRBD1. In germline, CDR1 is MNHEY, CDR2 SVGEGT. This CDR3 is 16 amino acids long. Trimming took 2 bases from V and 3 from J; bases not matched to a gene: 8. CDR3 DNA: TGTGCCAGCAGTTACCGAGTCTTACAGGGGACAGATACGCAGTATTTT. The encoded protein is CASSYRVLQGTDTQYF.

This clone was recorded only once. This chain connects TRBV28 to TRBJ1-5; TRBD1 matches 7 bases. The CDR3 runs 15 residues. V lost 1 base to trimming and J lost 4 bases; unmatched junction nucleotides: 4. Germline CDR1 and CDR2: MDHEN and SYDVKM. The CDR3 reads CASSLSPTGNQPQHF. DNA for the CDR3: TGTGCCAGCAGTTTATCCCCGACAGGGAATCAGCCCCAGCATTTT.